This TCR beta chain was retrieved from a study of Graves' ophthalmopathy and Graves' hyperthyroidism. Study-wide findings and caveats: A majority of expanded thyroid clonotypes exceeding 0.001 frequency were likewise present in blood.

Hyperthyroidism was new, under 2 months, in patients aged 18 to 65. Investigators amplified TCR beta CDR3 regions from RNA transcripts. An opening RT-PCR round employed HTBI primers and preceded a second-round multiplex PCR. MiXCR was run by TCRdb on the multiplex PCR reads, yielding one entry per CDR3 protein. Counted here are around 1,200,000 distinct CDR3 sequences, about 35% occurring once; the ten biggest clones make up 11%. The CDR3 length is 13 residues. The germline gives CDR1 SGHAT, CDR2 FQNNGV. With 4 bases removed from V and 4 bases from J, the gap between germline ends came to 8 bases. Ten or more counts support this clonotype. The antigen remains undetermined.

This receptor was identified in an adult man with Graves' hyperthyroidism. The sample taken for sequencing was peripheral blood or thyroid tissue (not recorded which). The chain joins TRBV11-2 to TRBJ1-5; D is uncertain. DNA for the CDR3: TGTGCCAGCAGCTCGAATCGAAATCAGCCCCAGCATTTT. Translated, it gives CASSSNRNQPQHF.